This TCR beta chain was sequenced in a study of post-analysis software for immune sequencing data. Study details: Included among the disease courses, which were recorded for the cohort, were relapsing-remitting, secondary progressive and progressive-relapsing multiple sclerosis.

Comments on this clonotype: Its antigen is not known.

The CDR3 is 12 residues long. Germline V CDR1 and CDR2: ENHRY, SYGVKD. V shed 11 bases and J shed 10 bases, with 20 bases lying between them. Study-wide results and caveats: The study found TRBV5-6, TRBV5-1 and TRBV20-1 among a handful of TRBV segments more frequent in patients than controls.

Presence of unique molecular identifiers characterized the TCR beta cDNA libraries. Once about 0.85 to 11 million T cells were used, roughly 0.5 million cDNA molecules resulted. TCRdb used MiXCR to reprocess the PCR reads, holding one entry per CDR3 protein. The data hold hundreds of thousands of distinct CDR3 sequences, with less than 40% observed a single time. This receptor was obtained from a girl aged 5 to 17 with multiple sclerosis. Sequenced input: blood. The chain carries TRBV10-3 and TRBJ1-1; weak D call: TRBD1 (6 bases). The CDR3 loop reads CASGVDEDGAFF. The CDR3 DNA reads TGTGCCTCAGGGGTGGATGAGGACGGAGCTTTCTTT.